Sequencing of this T cell receptor (beta chain) was carried out in a study of blood T cells in healthy people across ages (dated by TCRdb to the mid-2010s). Background for the entire study: In model experiments, roughly one uniquely barcoded TCR beta cDNA molecule per two T cells was captured by template switching. To track age-related changes in TCR beta repertoire diversity, the study relied on deep sequencing normalized with unique cDNA molecular identifiers. To avoid experimental bias, donors of different ages were spread randomly across the sequencing lanes. The donors were split into four age groups: young (average around 15 years), middle-aged (around 40), aged (62) and long-lived (roughly 86). The study analyzed two additional independent replicas of 1 million unique cDNA reads from the same blood draw for two donors, one aged 18 to 30 and one aged 80 or older. The full study reports these points: Observed TCR beta diversity correlated strongly with the percentage of naive T cells measured by flow cytometry. Observed TCR beta diversity per million T cells fell roughly linearly with age, and a significant reduction was already apparent by age roughly 41. Because profiling used bulk unsorted PBMCs, naive and antigen-experienced compartments could not be compared conclusively. Because donor CMV infection status was unknown, age-related changes in expanded clonotypes were potentially confounded. Compared with the aged group, the long-lived group had more naive CD4+ T cells, fewer expanded clones and increased TCR diversity, suggesting age selection. Estimates of total diversity based on one million sequenced T cells were regarded as lower bounds and as underestimates.

On this clonotype itself: The target of this receptor is not known. No base-level quality is on record; no much larger clone is a single base apart.

Library preparation was by 5' RACE. The sequencer listed for this sample is Illumina HiSeq 2500. The second PCR ran for about 7 to 11 cycles and used a J-beta primer mix along with a sample-barcoded 5' primer. A template-switch 5' adaptor carrying 12 random nucleotides introduced a unique molecular identifier onto each TCR beta cDNA molecule. Each sample yielded at least 2.5 million CDR3-containing paired-end reads. The Mint cDNA synthesis kit, primed by a TRBC-specific oligonucleotide, was used to synthesize first-strand cDNA from all RNA. All cDNA was treated with uracil-DNA glycosylase and then went through a first 18-cycle PCR with the universal primers M1SS and BC2_uni_R. The study's own analysis went as follows. Normalization of each sample was performed by random selection of 1 million high-quality reads, each carrying a distinct molecular identifier. Reads sharing molecular identifiers were discarded rather than binned into consensus sequences. MiTCR, with a Q25 quality threshold and the strictest error-elimination algorithm, was used for CDR3 identification, clonotype clustering and error correction. A nonparametric unseen species model with Euler transformation was used to estimate a lower bound on total TCR beta diversity. The raw public reads went through TCRdb reprocessing: fastp at Q25, MiXCR clone calling, in-frame beta chains kept. Every entry covers one CDR3 protein and lists the most common genes and DNA from its rows. These V and J calls originate from TCRdb's pipeline instead of the authors' own analysis. For this sample there are about 1,400,000 distinct CDR3 sequences; approximately 40% appear just once. Approximately 7.9% of the sample comes from the top ten.

Reading from cysteine to phenylalanine, the CDR3 counts 15 amino acids. This entry keeps only the CDR3 DNA: 45 bases, framed from base 1. CDR1 and CDR2, looked up from the germline V gene, are SGHTA and FQGNSA. The junction carries 21 bases between V and J, which are trimmed by 5 bases and 7 bases respectively. Donors were 40 or so systemically healthy Caucasian individuals from Russia aged roughly 6 to 95 years. Ten milliliters of peripheral blood were drawn from each donor into EDTA-treated Vacutainer tubes. Ficoll-Paque density-gradient centrifugation was used to isolate PBMCs, with at least 7 million obtained per sample. Trizol reagent was used to extract total RNA from the PBMCs, yielding at least 5 micrograms per sample. Naive CD45RAhigh/CD27high T cell percentages were measured by flow cytometry on a PBMC aliquot from every donor.

The V and J genes are TRBV7-2 and TRBJ2-7, and the D gene may be TRBD2, 7 bases matching. The TCR was taken from a woman younger than 30 in good health. Sequencing was performed on blood. CDR3 protein: CASSHWGGPYNEQYF. DNA sequence: TGTGCCAGCAGCCATTGGGGGGGCCCCTACAATGAGCAGTACTTC.